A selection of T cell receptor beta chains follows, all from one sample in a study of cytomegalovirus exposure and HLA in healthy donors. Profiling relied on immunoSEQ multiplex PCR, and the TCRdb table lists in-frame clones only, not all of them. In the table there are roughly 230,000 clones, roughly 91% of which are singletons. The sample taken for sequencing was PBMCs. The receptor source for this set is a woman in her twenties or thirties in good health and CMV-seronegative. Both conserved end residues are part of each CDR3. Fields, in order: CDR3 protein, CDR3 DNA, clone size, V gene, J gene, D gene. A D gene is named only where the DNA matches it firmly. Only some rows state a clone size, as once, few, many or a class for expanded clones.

CASSQPDYEQYF	TGCGCCAGCAGTCAGCCCGATTACGAGCAGTACTTC	NA	TRBV23-1	TRBJ2-7	NA
CASSSPTGVNTGELFF	TGCGCCAGCAGCTCGCCGACAGGGGTGAACACCGGGGAGCTGTTTTTT	NA	TRBV5-1	TRBJ2-2	TRBD1
CASRLAGGFGNEQFF	TGTGCCAGCAGATTAGCGGGAGGGTTTGGTAATGAGCAGTTCTTC	NA	TRBV6-5	TRBJ2-1	TRBD2
CASTPPGTSGYEQYF	TGTGCCAGCACCCCCCCCGGGACTAGCGGGTACGAGCAGTACTTC	NA	TRBV28	TRBJ2-7	TRBD2
CASSLPPGRENIQYF	TGTGCCAGCAGCTTACCCCCGGGACGGGAAAACATTCAGTACTTC	NA	TRBV7-9	TRBJ2-4	NA
CSARARHEQFF	TGCAGTGCTAGAGCCCGGCATGAGCAGTTCTTC	NA	TRBV20-1	TRBJ2-1	NA
CASSPTGASSTDTQYF	TGTGCCAGCAGTCCTACAGGGGCCTCTAGCACAGATACGCAGTATTTT	NA	TRBV2	TRBJ2-3	TRBD1
CASSQVSPDSGANVLTF	TGCGCCAGCAGCCAAGTCTCCCCGGACTCTGGGGCCAACGTCCTGACTTTC	once	TRBV4-3	TRBJ2-6	NA
CASSFGPGANTEAFF	TGTGCCAGCAGTTTTGGGCCGGGGGCGAACACTGAAGCTTTCTTT	NA	TRBV28	TRBJ1-1	NA
CASTPGYEQYF	TGTGCCAGCACGCCAGGGTACGAGCAGTACTTC	NA	TRBV28	TRBJ2-7	NA
CAIRSGTDYGYTF	TGTGCCATCAGGTCCGGGACAGACTATGGCTACACCTTC	NA	TRBV10-3	TRBJ1-2	TRBD1
CASSEAGTLGNEQFF	TGTGCCAGCAGTGAGGCCGGGACCCTGGGGAATGAGCAGTTCTTC	NA	TRBV2	TRBJ2-1	NA
CASSLYGEINEKLFF	TGCGCCAGCAGTTTGTACGGGGAAATTAATGAAAAACTGTTTTTT	NA	TRBV5-1	TRBJ1-4	NA
CASSLGGLAGETQYF	TGCGCCAGCAGCTTGGGGGGTCTAGCGGGAGAGACCCAGTACTTC	NA	TRBV5-1	TRBJ2-5	TRBD2
CASSLDRVSDQPQHF	TGTGCCAGCAGTTTGGACAGGGTTTCCGACCAGCCCCAGCATTTT	NA	TRBV27	TRBJ1-5	TRBD1
CSVEGDYEQYF	TGCAGCGTTGAAGGAGACTACGAGCAGTACTTC	NA	TRBV29-1	TRBJ2-7	NA
CARRGGKGRANGHEQYF	TGTGCCAGAAGGGGCGGAAAGGGACGGGCCAATGGCCACGAGCAGTACTTC	NA	TRBV5-3	TRBJ2-7	NA
CASSQTGGSTDTQYF	TGCGCCAGCAGCCAGACAGGGGGGAGCACAGATACGCAGTATTTT	NA	TRBV4-3	TRBJ2-3	TRBD1
CASSYARDRNSYEQYF	TGTGCCAGCAGTTACGCTCGGGACAGGAACTCCTACGAGCAGTACTTC	NA	TRBV28	TRBJ2-7	TRBD1
CSVRQGRETQYF	TGCAGCGTCAGACAGGGACGAGAGACCCAGTACTTC	NA	TRBV29-1	TRBJ2-5	TRBD1
CSARDFYGYTF	TGCAGTGCTAGAGACTTCTATGGCTACACCTTC	few	TRBV20-1	TRBJ1-2	NA
CASSEPGSGVTEAFF	TGTGCCAGCAGTGAGCCCGGGAGCGGGGTCACTGAAGCTTTCTTT	NA	TRBV6-1	TRBJ1-1	NA
CASRDSLGANVLTF	TGTGCCAGCAGGGACTCTCTGGGGGCCAACGTCCTGACTTTC	NA	TRBV28	TRBJ2-6	NA
CASSQLGTGGYTF	TGCGCCAGCAGCCAACTCGGGACAGGCGGCTACACCTTC	NA	TRBV4-3	TRBJ1-2	TRBD1
CASSLDPLTGSNYGYTF	TGTGCCAGCAGCCTCGACCCTCTGACAGGGTCCAACTATGGCTACACCTTC	NA	TRBV4-2	TRBJ1-2	TRBD1
CASTMGTGSYNEQFF	TGTGCCAGCACCATGGGGACAGGCTCCTACAATGAGCAGTTCTTC	NA	TRBV7-9	TRBJ2-1	TRBD1
CASSLTSTDTQYF	TGTGCCAGCAGCTTGACTAGCACAGATACGCAGTATTTT	NA	TRBV5-4	TRBJ2-3	NA
CASSEGLAVTDTQYF	TGTGCCAGCAGTGAAGGGCTAGCGGTCACAGATACGCAGTATTTT	NA	TRBV6-1	TRBJ2-3	TRBD2
CSVVRDNTYEQYF	TGCAGCGTTGTCCGGGACAACACCTACGAGCAGTACTTC	NA	TRBV29-1	TRBJ2-7	NA
CASSLGTAKETQYF	TGTGCCAGCAGCTTGGGGACCGCAAAAGAGACCCAGTACTTC	NA	TRBV5-4	TRBJ2-5	NA
CASSGGGLELFF	TGTGCCAGCAGCGGGGGTGGACTCGAACTGTTTTTT	NA	TRBV11-3	TRBJ1-4	NA
CASSLMAGLEQYF	TGTGCCAGCAGCTTAATGGCAGGGCTCGAGCAGTACTTC	NA	TRBV11-2	TRBJ2-7	NA
CASSQDGGPVETQYF	TGTGCCAGCAGCCAAGACGGAGGGCCCGTGGAGACCCAGTACTTC	NA	TRBV4-2	TRBJ2-5	NA
CASSGRDFSSTDTQYF	TGTGCCAGCAGCGGGCGGGACTTCTCTAGCACAGATACGCAGTATTTT	NA	TRBV9	TRBJ2-3	NA
CASSQNRETQYF	TGTGCCAGCAGCCAAAACCGAGAGACCCAGTACTTC	NA	TRBV7-9	TRBJ2-5	NA
CASSLGKTSYEQYF	TGTGCCAGCAGTTTAGGGAAAACTTCCTACGAGCAGTACTTC	NA	TRBV27	TRBJ2-7	NA
CASSSQLATQETQYF	TGTGCCAGTAGTTCACAACTAGCGACCCAAGAGACCCAGTACTTC	few	TRBV19	TRBJ2-5	TRBD2
CASSEFSGRAETQYF	TGTGCCAGCAGTGAATTCAGCGGGAGGGCGGAGACCCAGTACTTC	once	TRBV6-1	TRBJ2-5	TRBD2
CASIKGSDTQYF	TGTGCCAGCATCAAGGGGTCAGATACGCAGTATTTT	NA	TRBV5-5	TRBJ2-3	NA
CASSVVGSSLQETQYF	TGTGCCAGCAGCGTAGTAGGCAGTAGCCTTCAAGAGACCCAGTACTTC	NA	TRBV9	TRBJ2-5	NA
CASSPLVNTDTQYF	TGTGCCAGCTCACCGTTGGTCAACACAGATACGCAGTATTTT	NA	TRBV18	TRBJ2-3	NA
CASSIWGGAGGSNVLTF	TGTGCCAGTAGTATTTGGGGAGGAGCGGGAGGGTCCAACGTCCTGACTTTC	NA	TRBV19	TRBJ2-6	TRBD2
CASCPESGWETQYF	TGTGCCAGCTGTCCCGAATCGGGGTGGGAGACCCAGTACTTC	NA	TRBV27	TRBJ2-5	NA
CASSPSTGYGYTF	TGTGCCAGCAGTCCTTCGACAGGTTATGGCTACACCTTC	NA	TRBV27	TRBJ1-2	NA
CASSVGGQGDHEQYF	TGTGCCAGCAGCGTAGGCGGACAGGGGGACCACGAGCAGTACTTC	NA	TRBV9	TRBJ2-7	TRBD1
CASSFGSHAEAFF	TGTGCCAGCAGCTTCGGGAGCCACGCTGAAGCTTTCTTT	NA	TRBV5-6	TRBJ1-1	NA
CASSLARGIDTQYF	TGTGCCAGCAGCTTAGCCAGGGGGATAGATACGCAGTATTTT	once	TRBV11-2	TRBJ2-3	TRBD1
CASSAWDRGLYEQYF	TGCGCCAGCAGCGCCTGGGACAGGGGGCTCTACGAGCAGTACTTC	NA	TRBV5-1	TRBJ2-7	TRBD1
CASMSGGAYEQYF	TGTGCCAGCATGAGCGGGGGGGCCTACGAGCAGTACTTC	NA	TRBV27	TRBJ2-7	TRBD2
CASSENGRGGGANVLTF	TGTGCCAGCAGTGAGAATGGCAGGGGAGGTGGGGCCAACGTCCTGACTTTC	NA	TRBV6-1	TRBJ2-6	NA